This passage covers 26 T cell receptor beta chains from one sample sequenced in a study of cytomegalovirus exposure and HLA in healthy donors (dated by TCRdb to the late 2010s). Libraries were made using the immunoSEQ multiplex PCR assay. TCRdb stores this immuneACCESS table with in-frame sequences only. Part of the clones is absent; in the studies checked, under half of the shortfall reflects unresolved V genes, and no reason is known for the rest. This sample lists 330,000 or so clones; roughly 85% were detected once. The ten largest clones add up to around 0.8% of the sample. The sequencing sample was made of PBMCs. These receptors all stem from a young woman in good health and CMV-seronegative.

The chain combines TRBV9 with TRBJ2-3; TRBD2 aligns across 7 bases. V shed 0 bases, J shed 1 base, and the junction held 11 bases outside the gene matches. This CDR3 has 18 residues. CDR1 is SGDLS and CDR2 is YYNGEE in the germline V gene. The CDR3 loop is CASSVAAGTPFGTDTQYF. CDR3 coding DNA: TGTGCCAGCAGCGTAGCAGCGGGAACCCCTTTTGGCACAGATACGCAGTATTTT.

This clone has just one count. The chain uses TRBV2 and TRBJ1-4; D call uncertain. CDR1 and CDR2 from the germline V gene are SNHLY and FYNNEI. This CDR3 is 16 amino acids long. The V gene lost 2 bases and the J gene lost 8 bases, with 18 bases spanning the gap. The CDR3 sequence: CASSELGGEEGEKLFF. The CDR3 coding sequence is TGTGCCAGCAGTGAATTAGGAGGAGAGGAAGGGGAAAAACTGTTTTTT.

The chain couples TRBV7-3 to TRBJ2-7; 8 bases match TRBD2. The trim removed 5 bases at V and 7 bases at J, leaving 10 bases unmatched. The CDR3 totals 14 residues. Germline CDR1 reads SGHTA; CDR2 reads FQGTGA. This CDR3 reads CASSPSGGSEEQYF. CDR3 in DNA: TGTGCCAGCAGCCCCAGCGGGGGATCTGAAGAGCAGTACTTC.

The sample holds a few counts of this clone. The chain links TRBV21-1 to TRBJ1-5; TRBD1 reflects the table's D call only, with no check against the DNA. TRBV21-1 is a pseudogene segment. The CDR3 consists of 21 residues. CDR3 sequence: CASSKVPRDTPTYIGNQPQHF. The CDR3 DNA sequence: TGTGCCAGCAGCAAAGTGCCCCGGGACACTCCAACCTACATTGGCAATCAGCCCCAGCATTTT.

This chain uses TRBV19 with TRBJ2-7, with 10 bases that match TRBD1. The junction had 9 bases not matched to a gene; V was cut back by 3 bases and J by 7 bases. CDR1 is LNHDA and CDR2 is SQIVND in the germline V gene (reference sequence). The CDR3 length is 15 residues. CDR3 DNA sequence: TGTGCCAGTAGTATGGTGGGACAGGGGAGAGGGGAGCAGTACTTC. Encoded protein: CASSMVGQGRGEQYF.

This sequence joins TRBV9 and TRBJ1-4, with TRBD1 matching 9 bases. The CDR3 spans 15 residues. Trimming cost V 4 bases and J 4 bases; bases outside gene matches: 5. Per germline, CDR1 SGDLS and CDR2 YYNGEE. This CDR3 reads CASSIMGQGNEKLFF. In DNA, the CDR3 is TGTGCCAGCAGCATTATGGGACAGGGTAATGAAAAACTGTTTTTT.

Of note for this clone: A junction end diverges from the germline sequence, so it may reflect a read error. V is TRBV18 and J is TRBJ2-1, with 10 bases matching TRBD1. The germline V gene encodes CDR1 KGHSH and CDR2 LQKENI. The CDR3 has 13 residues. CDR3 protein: CASSPVPGQGQVF. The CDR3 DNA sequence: TGTGCCAGCTCACCAGTACCGGGACAGGGGCAGGTCTTC.

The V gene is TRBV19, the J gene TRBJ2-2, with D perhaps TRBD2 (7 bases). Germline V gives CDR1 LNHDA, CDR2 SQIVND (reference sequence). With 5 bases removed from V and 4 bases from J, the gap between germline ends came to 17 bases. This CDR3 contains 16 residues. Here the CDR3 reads CASSGYGGRITGELFF. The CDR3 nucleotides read TGTGCCAGTAGTGGATACGGGGGGCGAATCACCGGGGAGCTGTTTTTT.

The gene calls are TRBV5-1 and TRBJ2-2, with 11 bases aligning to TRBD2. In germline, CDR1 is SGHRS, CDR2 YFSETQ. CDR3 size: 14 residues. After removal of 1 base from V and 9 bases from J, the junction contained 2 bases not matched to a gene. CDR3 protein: CASSLQTSGRELFF. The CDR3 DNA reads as TGCGCCAGCAGCTTGCAGACTAGCGGGAGGGAGCTGTTTTTT. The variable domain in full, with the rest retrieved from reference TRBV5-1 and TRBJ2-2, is KAGVTQTPRYLIKTRGQQVTLSCSPISGHRSVSWYQQTPGQGLQFLFEYFSETQRNKGNFPGRFSGRQFSNSRSEMNVSTLELGDSALYLCASSLQTSGRELFFGEGSRLTVL.

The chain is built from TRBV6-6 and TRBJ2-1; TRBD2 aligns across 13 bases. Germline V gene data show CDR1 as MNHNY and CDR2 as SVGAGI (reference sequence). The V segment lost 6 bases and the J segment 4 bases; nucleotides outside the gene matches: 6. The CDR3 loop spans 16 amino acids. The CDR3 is CASSPGLAGVYNEQFF. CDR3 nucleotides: TGTGCCAGCAGCCCAGGACTAGCGGGAGTTTACAATGAGCAGTTCTTC.

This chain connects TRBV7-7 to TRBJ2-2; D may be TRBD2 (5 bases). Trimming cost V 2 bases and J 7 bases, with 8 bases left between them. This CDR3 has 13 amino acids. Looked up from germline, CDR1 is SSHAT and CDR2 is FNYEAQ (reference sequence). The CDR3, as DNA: TGTGCCAGCAGCTTACTCGGAGGCGGGGAGCTGTTTTTT. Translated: CASSLLGGGELFF.

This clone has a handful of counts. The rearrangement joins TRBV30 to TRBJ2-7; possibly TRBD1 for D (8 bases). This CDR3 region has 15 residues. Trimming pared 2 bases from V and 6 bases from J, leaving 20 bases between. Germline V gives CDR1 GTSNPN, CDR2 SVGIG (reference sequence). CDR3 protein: CAWSTQGAGVGEQYF. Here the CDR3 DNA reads TGTGCCTGGAGTACCCAGGGGGCGGGAGTCGGCGAGCAGTACTTC. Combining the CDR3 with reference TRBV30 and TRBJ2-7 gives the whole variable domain SQTIHQWPATLVQPVGSPLSLECTVEGTSNPNLYWYRQAAGRGLQLLFYSVGIGQISSEVPQNLSASRPQDRQFILSSKKLLLSDSGFYLCAWSTQGAGVGEQYFGPGTRLTVT.

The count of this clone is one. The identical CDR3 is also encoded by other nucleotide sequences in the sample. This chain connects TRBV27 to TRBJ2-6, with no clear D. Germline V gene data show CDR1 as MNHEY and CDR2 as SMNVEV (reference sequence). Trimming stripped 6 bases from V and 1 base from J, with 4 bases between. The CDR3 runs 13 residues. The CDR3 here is CASRYSGANVLTF. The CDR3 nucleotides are TGTGCCAGCAGGTATTCTGGGGCCAACGTCCTGACTTTC.

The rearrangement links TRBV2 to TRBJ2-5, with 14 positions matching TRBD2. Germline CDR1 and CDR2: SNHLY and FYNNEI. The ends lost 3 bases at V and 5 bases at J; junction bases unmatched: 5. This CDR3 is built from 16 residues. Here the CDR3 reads CASSEGLAGVWETQYF. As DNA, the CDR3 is TGTGCCAGCAGTGAGGGACTAGCGGGAGTTTGGGAGACCCAGTACTTC.

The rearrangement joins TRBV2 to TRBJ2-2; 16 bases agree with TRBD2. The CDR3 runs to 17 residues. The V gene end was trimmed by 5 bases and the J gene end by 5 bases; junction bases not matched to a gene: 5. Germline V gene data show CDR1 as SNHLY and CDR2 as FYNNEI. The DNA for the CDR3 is TGTGCCAGCAGTACGGGACTAGCGGGAGGGCGAACCGGGGAGCTGTTTTTT. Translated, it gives CASSTGLAGGRTGELFF.

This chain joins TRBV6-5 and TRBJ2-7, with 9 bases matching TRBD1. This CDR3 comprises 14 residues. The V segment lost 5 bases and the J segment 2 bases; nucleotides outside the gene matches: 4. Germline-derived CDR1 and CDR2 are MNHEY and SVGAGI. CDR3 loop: CASSRTGAAYEQYF. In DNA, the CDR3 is TGTGCCAGCAGTCGGACAGGGGCGGCCTACGAGCAGTACTTC.

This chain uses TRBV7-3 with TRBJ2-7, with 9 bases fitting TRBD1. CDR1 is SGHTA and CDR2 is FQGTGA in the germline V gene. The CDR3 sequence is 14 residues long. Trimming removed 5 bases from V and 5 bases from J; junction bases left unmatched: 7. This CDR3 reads CASSPQGQGHEQYF. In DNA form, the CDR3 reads TGTGCCAGCAGCCCCCAGGGACAGGGTCACGAGCAGTACTTC.

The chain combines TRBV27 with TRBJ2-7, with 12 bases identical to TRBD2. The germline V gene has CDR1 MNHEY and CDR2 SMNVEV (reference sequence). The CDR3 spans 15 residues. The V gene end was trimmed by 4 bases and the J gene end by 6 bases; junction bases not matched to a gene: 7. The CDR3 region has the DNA TGTGCCAGCAGTTCGACTAGCGGGAGTATTGGCGAGCAGTACTTC. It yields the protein CASSSTSGSIGEQYF.

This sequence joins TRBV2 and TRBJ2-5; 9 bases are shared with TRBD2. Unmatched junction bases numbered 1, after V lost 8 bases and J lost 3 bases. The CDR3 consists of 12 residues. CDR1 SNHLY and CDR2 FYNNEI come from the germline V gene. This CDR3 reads CASWTSEETQYF. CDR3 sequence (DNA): TGTGCCAGCTGGACTAGCGAAGAGACCCAGTACTTC.

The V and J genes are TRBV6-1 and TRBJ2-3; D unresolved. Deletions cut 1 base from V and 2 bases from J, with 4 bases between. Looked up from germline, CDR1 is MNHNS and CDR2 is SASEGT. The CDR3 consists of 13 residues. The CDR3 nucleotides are TGTGCCAGCAGTGAAGGGCCCACAGATACGCAGTATTTT. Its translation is CASSEGPTDTQYF.

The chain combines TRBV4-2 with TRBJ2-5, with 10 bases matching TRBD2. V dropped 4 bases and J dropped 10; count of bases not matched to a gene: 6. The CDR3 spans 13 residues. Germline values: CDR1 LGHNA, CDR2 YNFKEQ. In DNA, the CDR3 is TGTGCCAGCAGCCCCCTAGCGGGAGAGGGCCAGTACTTC. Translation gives CASSPLAGEGQYF.

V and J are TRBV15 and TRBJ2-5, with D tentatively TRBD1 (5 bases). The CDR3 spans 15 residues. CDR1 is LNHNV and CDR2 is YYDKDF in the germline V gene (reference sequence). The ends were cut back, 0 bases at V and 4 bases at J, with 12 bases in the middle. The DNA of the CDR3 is TGTGCCACCAGCAGAGACGACAGTTTAAGAGAGACCCAGTACTTC. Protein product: CATSRDDSLRETQYF.

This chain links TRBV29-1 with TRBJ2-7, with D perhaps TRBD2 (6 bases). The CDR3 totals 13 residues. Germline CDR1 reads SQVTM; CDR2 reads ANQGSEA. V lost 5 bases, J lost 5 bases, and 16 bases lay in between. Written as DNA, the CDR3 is TGCAGCGTTTCTAGGACCCCGGGGGACGAGCAGTACTTC. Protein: CSVSRTPGDEQYF.

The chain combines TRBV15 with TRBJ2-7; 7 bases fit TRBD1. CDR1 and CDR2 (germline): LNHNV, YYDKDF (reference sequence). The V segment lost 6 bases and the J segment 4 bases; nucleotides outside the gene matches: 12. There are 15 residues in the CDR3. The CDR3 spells CATSMTGARGYEQYF. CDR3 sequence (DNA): TGTGCCACCAGTATGACAGGCGCCAGGGGGTACGAGCAGTACTTC.

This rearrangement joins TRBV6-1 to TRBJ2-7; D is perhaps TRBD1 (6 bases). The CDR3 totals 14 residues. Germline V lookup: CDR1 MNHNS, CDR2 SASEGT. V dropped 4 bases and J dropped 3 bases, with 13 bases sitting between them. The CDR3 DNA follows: TGTGCCAGCAGTGCGGGACAAGAAAACTACGAGCAGTACTTC. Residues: CASSAGQENYEQYF.

This CDR3 is CASSYPTVSGNTIYF. The CDR3 DNA reads as TGTGCCAGCAGCTACCCGACAGTCTCTGGAAACACCATATATTTT. The chain carries TRBV25-1 and TRBJ1-3, with D perhaps TRBD1 (5 bases). V lost 6 bases and J lost 0, with 12 bases in between. Germline V gene data show CDR1 as MGHDK and CDR2 as SYGVNS. This CDR3 comprises 15 residues.